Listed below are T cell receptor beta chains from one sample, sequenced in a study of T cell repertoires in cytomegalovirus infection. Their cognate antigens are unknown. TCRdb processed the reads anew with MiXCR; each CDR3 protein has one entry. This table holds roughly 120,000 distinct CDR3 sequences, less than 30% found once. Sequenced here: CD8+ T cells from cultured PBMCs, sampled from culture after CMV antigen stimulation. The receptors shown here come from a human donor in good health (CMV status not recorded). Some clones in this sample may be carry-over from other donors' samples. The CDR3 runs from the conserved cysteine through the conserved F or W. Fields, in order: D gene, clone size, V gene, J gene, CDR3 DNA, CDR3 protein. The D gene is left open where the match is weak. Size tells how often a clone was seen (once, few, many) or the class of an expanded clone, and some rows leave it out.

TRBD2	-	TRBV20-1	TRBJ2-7	TGCAGTGCCGTGGGACTAGCGGGGGGTTCGATCTACGAGCAGTACTTC	CSAVGLAGGSIYEQYF
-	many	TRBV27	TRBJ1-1	TGTGCCAGCAGGGCAGGGCTCTCCGCTGAAGCTTTCTTT	CASRAGLSAEAFF
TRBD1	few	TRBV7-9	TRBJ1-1	TGTGCCAGCAGCCGCGACAGGGTACACACTGAAGCTTTCTTT	CASSRDRVHTEAFF
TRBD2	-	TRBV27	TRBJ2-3	TGTGCCACCCGCGGGGGATTGGCAGATACGCAGTATTTT	CATRGGLADTQYF
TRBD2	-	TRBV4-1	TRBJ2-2	TGCGCCAGCAGCCAAGACAGCGGGGGGGCCCACGGGGAGCTGTTTTTT	CASSQDSGGAHGELFF
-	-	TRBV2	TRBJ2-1	TGTGCCAGCAGTAGTTCAGGGATACGTGAGCAGTTCTTC	CASSSSGIREQFF
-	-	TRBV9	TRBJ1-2	TGTGCCAGCAGCGTCCCCTCGGGTGGCTACACCTTC	CASSVPSGGYTF
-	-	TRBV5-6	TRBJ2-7	TGTGCCAGCAGCTTGCCAACAGGTCCCTACGAGCAGTACTTC	CASSLPTGPYEQYF
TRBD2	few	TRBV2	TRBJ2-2	TGTGCCAGCAGTGAATTTAGCGGGGGGCCTGACACCGGGGAGCTGTTTTTT	CASSEFSGGPDTGELFF
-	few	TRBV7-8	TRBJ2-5	TGTGCCAGCAGCCCACTAGACAGCCAAGAGACCCAGTACTTC	CASSPLDSQETQYF
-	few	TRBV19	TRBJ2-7	TGTGCCAGTAGCCCCGGGACACCCGCCTACGAGCAGTACTTC	CASSPGTPAYEQYF
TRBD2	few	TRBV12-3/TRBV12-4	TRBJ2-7	TGTGCCGGCAGTCCACGGACTAGCGGGGGGTGGTACGAGCAGTACTTC	CAGSPRTSGGWYEQYF
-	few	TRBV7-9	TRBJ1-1	TGTGCCAGCAGCTTATTAGTCACTGAAGCTTTCTTT	CASSLLVTEAFF